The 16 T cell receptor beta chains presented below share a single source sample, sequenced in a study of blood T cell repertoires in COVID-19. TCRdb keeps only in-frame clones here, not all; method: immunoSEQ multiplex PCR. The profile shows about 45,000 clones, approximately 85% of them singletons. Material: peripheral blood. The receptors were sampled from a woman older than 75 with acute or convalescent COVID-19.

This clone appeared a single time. The CDR3 nucleotides read TGTGCCAGCAGCTCCTCGGCGCTAGCGAAAAACATTCAGTACTTC. The encoded protein is CASSSSALAKNIQYF. This chain joins TRBV9 and TRBJ2-4; weak D call: TRBD2 (6 bases). The CDR3 is 15 residues long. Germline V gene sequence: CDR1 SGDLS, CDR2 YYNGEE. V lost 4 bases to trimming and J lost 4 bases, with 15 bases between them.

CDR3 DNA sequence: TGTGCCACCCTGAACCCCTACAGGGGCCCAGCCGGGGAGCTGTTTTTT. This sequence encodes CATLNPYRGPAGELFF. The chain employs TRBV27 and TRBJ2-2, with 7 bases lining up with TRBD1. The CDR3 consists of 16 residues. J was trimmed by 6 bases and V by 10 bases; bases with no gene match: 17. Looked up from germline, CDR1 is MNHEY and CDR2 is SMNVEV (reference sequence).

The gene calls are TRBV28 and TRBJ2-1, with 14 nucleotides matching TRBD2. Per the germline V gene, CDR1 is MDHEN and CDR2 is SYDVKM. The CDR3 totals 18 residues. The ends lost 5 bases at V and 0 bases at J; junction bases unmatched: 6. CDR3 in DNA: TGTGCCAGCAGTCCAGGGACTAGCGGGAGCCCCTCCTACAATGAGCAGTTCTTC. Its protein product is CASSPGTSGSPSYNEQFF.

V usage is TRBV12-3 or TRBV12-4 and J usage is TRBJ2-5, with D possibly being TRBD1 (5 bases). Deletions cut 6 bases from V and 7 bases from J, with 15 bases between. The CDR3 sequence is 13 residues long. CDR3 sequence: CASSRDSQGTQYF. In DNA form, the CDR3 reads TGTGCCAGCAGCCGAGACAGCCAGGGGACCCAGTACTTC.

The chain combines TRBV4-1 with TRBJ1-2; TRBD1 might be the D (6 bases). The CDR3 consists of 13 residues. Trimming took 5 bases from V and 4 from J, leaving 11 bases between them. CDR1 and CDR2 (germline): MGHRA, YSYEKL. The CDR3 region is CASSAGGGYGYTF. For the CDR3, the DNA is TGCGCCAGCAGCGCGGGGGGCGGCTATGGCTACACCTTC.

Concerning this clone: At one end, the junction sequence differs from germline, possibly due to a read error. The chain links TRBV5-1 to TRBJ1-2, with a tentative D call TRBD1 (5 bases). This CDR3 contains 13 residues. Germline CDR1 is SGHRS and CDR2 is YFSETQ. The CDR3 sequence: CASSLDVGGTMAF. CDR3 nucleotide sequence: TGCGCCAGCAGCTTGGATGTGGGGGGAACTATGGCCTTC.

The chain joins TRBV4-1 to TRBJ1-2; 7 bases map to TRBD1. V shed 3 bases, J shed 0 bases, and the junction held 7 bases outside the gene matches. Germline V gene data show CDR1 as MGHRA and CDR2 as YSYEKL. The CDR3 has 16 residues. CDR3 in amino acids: CASSHPRQGSNYGYTF. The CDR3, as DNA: TGCGCCAGCAGCCACCCAAGACAGGGTTCTAACTATGGCTACACCTTC.

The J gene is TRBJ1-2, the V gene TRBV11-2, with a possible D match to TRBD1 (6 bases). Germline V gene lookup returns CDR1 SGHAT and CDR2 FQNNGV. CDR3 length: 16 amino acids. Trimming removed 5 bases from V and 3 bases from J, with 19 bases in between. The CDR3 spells CASSPWGLQGDYGYTF. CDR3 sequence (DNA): TGTGCCAGCAGCCCGTGGGGGTTACAGGGAGACTATGGCTACACCTTC. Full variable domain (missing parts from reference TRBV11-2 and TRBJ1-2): EAGVAQSPRYKIIEKRQSVAFWCNPISGHATLYWYQQILGQGPKLLIQFQNNGVVDDSQLPKDRFSAERLKGVDSTLKIQPAKLEDSAVYLCASSPWGLQGDYGYTFGSGTRLTVV.

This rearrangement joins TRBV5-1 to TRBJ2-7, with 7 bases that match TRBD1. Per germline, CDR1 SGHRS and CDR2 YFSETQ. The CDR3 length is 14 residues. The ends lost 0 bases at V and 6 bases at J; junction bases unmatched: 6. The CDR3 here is CASSLDWAGGEQYF. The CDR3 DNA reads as TGCGCCAGCAGCTTGGATTGGGCAGGGGGCGAGCAGTACTTC.

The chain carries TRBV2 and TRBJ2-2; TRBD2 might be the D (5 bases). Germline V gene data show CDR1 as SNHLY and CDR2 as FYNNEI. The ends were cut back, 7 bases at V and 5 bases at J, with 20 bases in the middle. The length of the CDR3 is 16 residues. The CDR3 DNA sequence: TGTGCCAGCAAGCTGGAGCTGGGAGAGGGTACCGGGGAGCTGTTTTTT. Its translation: CASKLELGEGTGELFF.

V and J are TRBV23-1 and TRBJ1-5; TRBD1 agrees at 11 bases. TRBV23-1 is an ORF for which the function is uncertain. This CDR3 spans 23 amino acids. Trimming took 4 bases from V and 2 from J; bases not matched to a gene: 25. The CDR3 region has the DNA TGCGCCAGCAGTCCGAGGTGGTTCGGGTTAAATGTCGGACAGGGGGCCGGCAATCAGCCCCAGCATTTT. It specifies CASSPRWFGLNVGQGAGNQPQHF.

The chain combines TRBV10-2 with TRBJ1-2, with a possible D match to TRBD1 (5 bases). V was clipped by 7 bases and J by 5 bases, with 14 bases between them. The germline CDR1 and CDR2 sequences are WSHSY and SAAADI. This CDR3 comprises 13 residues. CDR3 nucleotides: TGCGCCAGCAATAAAGACGGGGGGTATGGCTACACCTTC. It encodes CASNKDGGYGYTF.

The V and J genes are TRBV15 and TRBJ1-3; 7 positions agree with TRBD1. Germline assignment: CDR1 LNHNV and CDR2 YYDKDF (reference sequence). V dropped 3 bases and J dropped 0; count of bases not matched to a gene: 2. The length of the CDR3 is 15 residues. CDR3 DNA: TGTGCCACCAGCAGGGGACAGAGCTCTGGAAACACCATATATTTT. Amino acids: CATSRGQSSGNTIYF.

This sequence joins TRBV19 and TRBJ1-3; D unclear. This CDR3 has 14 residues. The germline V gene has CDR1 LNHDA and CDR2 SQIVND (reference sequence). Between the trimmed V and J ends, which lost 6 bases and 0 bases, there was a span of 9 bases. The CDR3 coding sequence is TGTGCCAGTAGCCGGGCGGGCTCTGGAAACACCATATATTTT. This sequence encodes CASSRAGSGNTIYF.

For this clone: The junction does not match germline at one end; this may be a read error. The CDR3 nucleotides read TGTGTCAGCATTCCGCGGGGGACGATTAACACCGGGGAGCTGTTTTTT. Its protein product is CVSIPRGTINTGELFF. This chain uses TRBV7-2 with TRBJ2-2, with 7 bases identical to TRBD2. This CDR3 spans 16 amino acids. Germline V lookup: CDR1 SGHTA, CDR2 FQGNSA.

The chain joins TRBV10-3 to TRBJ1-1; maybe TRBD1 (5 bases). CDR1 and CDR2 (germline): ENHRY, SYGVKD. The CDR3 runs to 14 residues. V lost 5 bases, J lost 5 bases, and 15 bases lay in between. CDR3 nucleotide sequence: TGTGCCATCAGTACTGCCGGGGGGAAGACTGAAGCTTTCTTT. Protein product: CAISTAGGKTEAFF.